This T cell receptor beta chain was sequenced for a study of shared clonotypes between healthy human individuals. For this clone: Other DNA sequences in this specimen translate into the identical CDR3.

The method was immunoSEQ multiplex PCR; TCRdb's version includes in-frame clones alone and lacks a portion of them. The repertoire holds 950,000 to 1,300,000 clones, about three quarters seen once, with around 1.5% in the top ten. The ends lost 6 bases at V and 6 bases at J; junction bases unmatched: 4. The CDR3 consists of 14 residues. Germline CDR1 reads MNHNS; CDR2 reads SASEGT. Sequences were obtained from memory CD4+ T cells sorted from blood. The sample's subset: CD45RA-negative fraction. The rearrangement joins TRBV6-1 to TRBJ2-2, with TRBD1 matching 10 bases. The sequence derives from a man between 18 and 35 years old in good health. In DNA, the CDR3 is TGTGCCAGCAGCCGGGACAGGGGAGCCGGGGAGCTGTTTTTT. Its translation: CASSRDRGAGELFF.